This T cell receptor beta chain was sequenced in a study of blood T cell repertoires in COVID-19. Overall study: Some COVID-19 samples were acute and others convalescent; all came from the United States, Italy and Spain.

Repertoires were generated with immunoSEQ multiplex PCR, while TCRdb's copy carries only in-frame clones and drops some. The table lists 95,000 to 150,000 clones, roughly 75% of them singletons. The CDR3 runs 15 residues. Germline V gives CDR1 LGHDT, CDR2 YNNKEL (reference sequence). With 4 bases removed from V and 4 bases from J, the gap between germline ends came to 14 bases. This clone has only a few counts. The receptor was derived from a man in his 60s with active or convalescent COVID-19. The J gene is TRBJ1-5, the V gene TRBV3-1 (or the pseudogene TRBV3-2); tentative D call: TRBD1 (5 bases). Material for sequencing was peripheral blood. CDR3 residues: CASSPRAGWNQPQHF. The CDR3 region has the DNA TGTGCCAGCAGCCCCAGGGCAGGGTGGAATCAGCCCCAGCATTTT.